Shown below are 2 T cell receptor beta chains from a single sample sequenced in a study of cytomegalovirus exposure and HLA in healthy donors (dated by TCRdb to 2015 to 2018). Libraries were built with the immunoSEQ multiplex PCR assay. For the multiplex PCR, a mixture combining 60 forward primers for TCR Vbeta segments and 13 reverse primers for TCR Jbeta segments was used. Sourced from immuneACCESS, this table was stored by TCRdb with only in-frame sequences that have V and J called. A share of the clones is absent; for the studies checked, an unresolved V gene accounts for under half, and the remainder has no known explanation. In this sample the table shows roughly 100,000 clones, about 80% of which occur a single time. About 2.2% of the sample comes from the top ten. Sequencing used PBMCs. These receptors all stem from a man aged 25 to 40 in good health and CMV-seronegative.

This chain connects TRBV15 to TRBJ2-5, with D tentatively TRBD2 (6 bases). Germline lookup yields CDR1 LNHNV and CDR2 YYDKDF (reference sequence). The CDR3 sequence is 14 residues long. Trimming pared 1 base from V and 7 bases from J, leaving 13 bases between. This CDR3 is CATSRVGDGGTQYF. The CDR3 region has the DNA TGTGCCACCAGCAGAGTGGGGGACGGGGGGACCCAGTACTTC.

The gene calls are TRBV2 and TRBJ1-1; possible D gene TRBD1, 5 bases. Trimming removed 6 bases from V and 0 bases from J, with 14 bases in between. Germline lookup yields CDR1 SNHLY and CDR2 FYNNEI. This CDR3 contains 15 residues. The CDR3 bases are TGTGCCAGCAGGGCGGGACGGCATATGAACACTGAAGCTTTCTTT. The encoded protein is CASRAGRHMNTEAFF.